This TCR beta chain was retrieved from a study of T-cell reconstitution after alpha-beta-depleted transplantation in children. Regarding the study as a whole: There were reportedly several hundred expanded graft clones from which alpha-beta T cells came about two months after transplant. Hyperexpanded clones declined; after one year, newly produced T cells mostly supplied diversity.

This clonotype has a count of ten or more. Its specificity is not known. Unique molecular identifiers were built into the TCRbeta library. A single record per CDR3 protein comes from TCRdb applying MiXCR to the PCR reads. Of roughly 300,000 distinct CDR3 sequences detected, about 9.9% appear once; the ten largest clones hold 20% to 30%. The sample consisted of peripheral blood, taken 180 days after TCRalphabeta/CD19-depleted stem cell transplant. The TCR sequence derives from a male patient aged 2 to 10 who had a stem cell transplant for chronic granulomatous disease, so the T cells may come from the graft donor.

Here the CDR3 reads CASSPGTGLTGELFF. The CDR3 DNA reads as TGTGCCAGCTCTCCCGGGACAGGGCTCACCGGGGAGCTGTTTTTT. This sequence joins TRBV28 and TRBJ2-2; 9 bases map to TRBD1. Germline V lookup: CDR1 MDHEN, CDR2 SYDVKM. The CDR3 length is 15 residues. The V segment lost 8 bases and the J segment 4 bases; nucleotides outside the gene matches: 8.